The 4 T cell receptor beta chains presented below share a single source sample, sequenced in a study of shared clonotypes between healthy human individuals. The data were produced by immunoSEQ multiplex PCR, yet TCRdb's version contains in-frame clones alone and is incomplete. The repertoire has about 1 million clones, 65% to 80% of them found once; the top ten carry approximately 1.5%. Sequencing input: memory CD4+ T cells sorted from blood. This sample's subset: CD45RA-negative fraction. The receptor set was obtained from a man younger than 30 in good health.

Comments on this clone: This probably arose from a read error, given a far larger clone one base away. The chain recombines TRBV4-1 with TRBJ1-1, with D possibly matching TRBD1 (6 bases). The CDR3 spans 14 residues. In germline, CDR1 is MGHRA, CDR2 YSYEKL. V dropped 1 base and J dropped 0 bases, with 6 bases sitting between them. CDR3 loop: CASSQGQVNTEAFF. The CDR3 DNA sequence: TGCGCCAGCAGCCAAGGACAGGTGAACACTGAAGCTTTCTTT.

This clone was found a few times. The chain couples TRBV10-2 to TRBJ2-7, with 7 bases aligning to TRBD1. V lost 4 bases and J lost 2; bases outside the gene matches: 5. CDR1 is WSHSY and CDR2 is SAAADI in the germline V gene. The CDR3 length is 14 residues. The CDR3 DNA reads TGCGCCAGCAGTGCCCCCCAGGGGGCCTACGAGCAGTACTTC. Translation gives CASSAPQGAYEQYF.

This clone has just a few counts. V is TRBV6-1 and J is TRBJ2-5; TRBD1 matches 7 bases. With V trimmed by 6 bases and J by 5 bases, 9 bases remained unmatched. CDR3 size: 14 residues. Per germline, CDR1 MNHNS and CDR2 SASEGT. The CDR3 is CASRLKGARETQYF. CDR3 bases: TGTGCCAGCAGACTAAAGGGGGCGCGCGAGACCCAGTACTTC.

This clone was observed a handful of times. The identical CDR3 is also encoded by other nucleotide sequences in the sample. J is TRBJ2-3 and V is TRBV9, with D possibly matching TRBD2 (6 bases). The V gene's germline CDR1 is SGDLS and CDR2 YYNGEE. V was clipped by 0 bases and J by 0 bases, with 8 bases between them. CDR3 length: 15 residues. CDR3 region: CASSVDGGSTDTQYF. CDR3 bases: TGTGCCAGCAGCGTAGATGGAGGGAGCACAGATACGCAGTATTTT.